One TCR beta chain is described in this entry. Here immunoSEQ multiplex PCR was the method, and the copy in TCRdb shows in-frame clones only, minus some. The sample lists 30,000 to 50,000 clones; around 89% were seen once. The germline V and J ends were trimmed by 6 bases and 1 base, with 12 bases remaining between them. The V gene's germline CDR1 is MNHEY and CDR2 SMNVEV (reference sequence). There are 14 residues in the CDR3. This sample is drawn from a study of PD-L1 blockade in urothelial cancer. Study overall: When patients started atezolizumab around 2014, it was given at 1,200 mg intravenously every 3 weeks. Blood was analyzed 3 weeks (second dose) and 6 weeks after treatment start. Patients had undergone 0 to 3 prior chemotherapy regimens.

There were between 1 and 8 samples from each patient, taken pretreatment and on-treatment. The clonotype comes from a man in his fifties or sixties with urothelial cancer. The chain is built from TRBV27 and TRBJ1-2; tentative D call: TRBD1 (6 bases). Sequenced material: PBMCs, taken around atezolizumab (anti-PD-L1) treatment. CDR3 in DNA: TGTGCCAGCAGAGCCAGACAGGATAACTATGGCTACACCTTC. It yields the protein CASRARQDNYGYTF.